The present entry profiles one T cell receptor beta chain with its context. The data are from a study of blood T cell repertoires in COVID-19. For the study at large: Both acute and convalescent COVID-19 samples were obtained from the United States, Italy and Spain. PBMCs, B-cell-depleted T cells, or T cells were the source of the cDNA or gDNA that made up the material.

Original analysis: Reference gene primer amplification in the assay estimated nucleated cell counts. Here immunoSEQ multiplex PCR was the method, and the copy in TCRdb shows in-frame clones only, minus some. Clone size and the V and J calls come from that table; the DNA yielded D and trimming. The sample contains over 85,000 clones, roughly 89% of which appear only once. Germline V gene sequence: CDR1 MNHNS, CDR2 SASEGT. This CDR3 contains 17 residues. V lost 1 base to trimming and J lost 2 bases; unmatched junction nucleotides: 7. The Seattle site enrolled patients during active infection and followed them longitudinally.

The sequencing sample was made of peripheral blood. The receptor comes from a woman between 45 and 65 years old with COVID-19, enrolled during active disease. This chain joins TRBV6-1 and TRBJ1-5; 8 bases are a match to TRBD1. CDR3 in DNA: TGTGCCAGCAGTGAAGTGCATCAGACAGGGGGCAATCAGCCCCAGCATTTT. As protein: CASSEVHQTGGNQPQHF.